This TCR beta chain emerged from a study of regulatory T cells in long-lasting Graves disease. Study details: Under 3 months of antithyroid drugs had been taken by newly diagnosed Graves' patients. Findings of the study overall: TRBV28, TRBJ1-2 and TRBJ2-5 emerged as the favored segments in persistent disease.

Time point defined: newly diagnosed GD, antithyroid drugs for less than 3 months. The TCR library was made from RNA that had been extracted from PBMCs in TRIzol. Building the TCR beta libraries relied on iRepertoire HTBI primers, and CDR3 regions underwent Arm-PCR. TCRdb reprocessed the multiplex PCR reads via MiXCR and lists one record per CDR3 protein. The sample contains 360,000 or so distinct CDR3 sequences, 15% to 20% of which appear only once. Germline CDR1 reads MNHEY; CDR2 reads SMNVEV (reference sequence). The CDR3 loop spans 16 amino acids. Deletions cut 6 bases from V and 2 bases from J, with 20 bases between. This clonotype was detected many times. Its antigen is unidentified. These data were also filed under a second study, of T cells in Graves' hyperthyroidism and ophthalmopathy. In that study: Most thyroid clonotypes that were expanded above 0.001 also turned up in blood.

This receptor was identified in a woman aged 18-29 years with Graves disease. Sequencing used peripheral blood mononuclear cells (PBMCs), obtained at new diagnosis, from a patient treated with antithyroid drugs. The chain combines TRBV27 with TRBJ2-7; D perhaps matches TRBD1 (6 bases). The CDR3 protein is CASSTTDRDTTYEQYF. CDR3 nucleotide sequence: TGTGCCAGCAGCACTACGGACCGGGACACCACCTACGAGCAGTACTTC.